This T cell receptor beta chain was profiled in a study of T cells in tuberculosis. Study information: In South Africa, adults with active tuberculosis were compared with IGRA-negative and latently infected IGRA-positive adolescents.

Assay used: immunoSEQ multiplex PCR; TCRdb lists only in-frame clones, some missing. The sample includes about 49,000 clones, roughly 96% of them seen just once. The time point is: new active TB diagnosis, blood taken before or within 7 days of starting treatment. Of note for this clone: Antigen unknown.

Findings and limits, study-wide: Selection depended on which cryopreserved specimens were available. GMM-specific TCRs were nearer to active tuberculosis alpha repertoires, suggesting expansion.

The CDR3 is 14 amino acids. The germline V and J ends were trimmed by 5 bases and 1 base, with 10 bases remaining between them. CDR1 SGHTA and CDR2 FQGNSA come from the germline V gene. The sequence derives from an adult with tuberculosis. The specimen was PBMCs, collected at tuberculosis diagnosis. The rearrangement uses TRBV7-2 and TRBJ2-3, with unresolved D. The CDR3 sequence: CASSPYRGTDTQYF. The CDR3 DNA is TGTGCCAGCAGCCCGTACAGAGGCACAGATACGCAGTATTTT.